These T cell receptor beta chains were read from a single sample in a study of T cells in Graves' hyperthyroidism and ophthalmopathy. Using its own MiXCR run on the multiplex PCR reads, TCRdb lists one record per CDR3 protein. The table records roughly 380,000 distinct CDR3 sequences, about 15% of them present only once. The sample comprised blood. These receptor sequences come from a woman aged 60 to 75 with Graves' hyperthyroidism. Each CDR3 is given with its conserved first and last residue. D genes are given only for firm matches. Some rows have no size entry. The others give once, few or many, or a class for an expanded clone.

D,V,size,J,DNA,CDR3
-,TRBV5-1,few,TRBJ2-7,TGCGCCAGCAGCTTACCTCAGACGGGCCCCTCGGACGAGCAGTACTTC,CASSLPQTGPSDEQYF
TRBD1,TRBV5-1,once,TRBJ2-7,TGCGCCAGCAGCAAGAGACAGGGGATACACGAGCAGTACTTC,CASSKRQGIHEQYF
-,TRBV10-2,few,TRBJ1-1,TGCGCCAGCAGTGAGTCAGGGATTGGGGGGAACACTGAAGCTTTCTTT,CASSESGIGGNTEAFF
-,TRBV29-1,many,TRBJ1-1,TGCAGCGTTGAAGGACAGACGCGAGCTTTCTTT,CSVEGQTRAFF
-,TRBV7-9,many,TRBJ2-4,TGTGCCAGCAGCTTAGCGACTGGGGGGAATCTCATTCAGTACTTC,CASSLATGGNLIQYF
-,TRBV5-1,many,TRBJ1-1,TGCGCCAGCAGCCTGGTGACAGTGAACACTGAAGCTTTCTTT,CASSLVTVNTEAFF
-,TRBV12-3/TRBV12-4,many,TRBJ2-3,TGTGCCAGCAGTTTATTTCAAACCGGTGCATGCACAGATACGCAGTATTTT,CASSLFQTGACTDTQYF
-,TRBV13,few,TRBJ1-1,TGTGCCAGCAGCTTAGAGGCGGGGGCACGCTGGAACACTGAAGCTTTCTTT,CASSLEAGARWNTEAFF
-,TRBV11-2,many,TRBJ2-7,TGTGCCAGCAGCTTTGGCAGTAAGAAGACCTACGAGCAGTACTTC,CASSFGSKKTYEQYF
-,TRBV28,many,TRBJ2-2,TGTGCCAGCAGCCTACCGCCCTTCGGCAGAAAGAACACCGGGGAGCTGTTTTTT,CASSLPPFGRKNTGELFF
-,TRBV28,-,TRBJ1-5,TGTGCCAGCACTCCAGGGGTAAGAAATCAGCCCCAGCATTTT,CASTPGVRNQPQHF
TRBD1,TRBV30,many,TRBJ1-1,TGTGCCTGGAAAAGAGGGTCAGGGGGCACTGAAGCTTTCTTT,CAWKRGSGGTEAFF
-,TRBV20-1,many,TRBJ1-1,TGCAGTGCGGGGGGGTTAAGGGACACTGAAGCTTTCTTT,CSAGGLRDTEAFF
TRBD2,TRBV20-1,-,TRBJ2-1,TGCAGTGCTAGAGCGGCGGGACTAGCGGGAGCCAGTGAGCAGTTCTTC,CSARAAGLAGASEQFF
TRBD1,TRBV20-1,many,TRBJ2-7,TGCAGTGCCAGGACAGGAGACTACGAGCAGTACTTC,CSARTGDYEQYF
-,TRBV2,many,TRBJ1-4,TGTGCCTCCCGGACAGAAAATGAAAAACTGTTTTTT,CASRTENEKLFF
-,TRBV9,-,TRBJ1-4,TGTGCCAGCAGCTTCGACTTGGGGGGCGGTAATGAAAAACTGTTTTTT,CASSFDLGGGNEKLFF
-,TRBV3-1,many,TRBJ1-2,TGTGCCAGCAGCCAAGACTATGGCTACACCTTC,CASSQDYGYTF
-,TRBV12-3/TRBV12-4,few,TRBJ2-3,TGTGCCAGCAGGGACTCCCGCAGCACAGATACGCAGTATTTT,CASRDSRSTDTQYF
-,TRBV24-1,many,TRBJ2-2,TGTGCCACCAGTGACACCGGTGGGACCGGGAGGAACACCGGGGAGCTGTTTTTT,CATSDTGGTGRNTGELFF
-,TRBV24-1,-,TRBJ1-1,-,CATTLGMNTEAFF
-,TRBV30,many,TRBJ2-1,TGTGCCTGGACTCCGGCGGGCCATGAGCAGTTCTTC,CAWTPAGHEQFF